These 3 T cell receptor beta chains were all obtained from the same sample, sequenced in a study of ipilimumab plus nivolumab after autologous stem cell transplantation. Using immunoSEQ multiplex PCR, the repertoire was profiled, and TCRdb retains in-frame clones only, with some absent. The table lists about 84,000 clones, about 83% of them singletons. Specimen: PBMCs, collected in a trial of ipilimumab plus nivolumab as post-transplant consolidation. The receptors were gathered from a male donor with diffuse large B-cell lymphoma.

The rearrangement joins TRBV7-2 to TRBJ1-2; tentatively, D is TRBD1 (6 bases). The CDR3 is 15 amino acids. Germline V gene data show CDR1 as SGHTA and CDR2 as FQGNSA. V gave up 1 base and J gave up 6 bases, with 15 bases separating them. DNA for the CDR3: TGTGCCAGCAGCTTAGTGGCAGGGGATGGAGATGGCTACACCTTC. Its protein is CASSLVAGDGDGYTF.

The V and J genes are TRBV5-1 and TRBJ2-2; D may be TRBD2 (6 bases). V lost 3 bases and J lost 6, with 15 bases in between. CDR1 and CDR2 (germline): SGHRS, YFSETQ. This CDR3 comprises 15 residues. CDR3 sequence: CASSSRGTVAGELFF. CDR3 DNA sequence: TGCGCCAGCAGCTCCCGCGGGACTGTTGCCGGGGAGCTGTTTTTT.

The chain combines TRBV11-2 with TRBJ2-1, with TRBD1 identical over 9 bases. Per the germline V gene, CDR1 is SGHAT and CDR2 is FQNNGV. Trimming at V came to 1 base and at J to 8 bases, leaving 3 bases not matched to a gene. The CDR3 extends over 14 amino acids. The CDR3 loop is CASSLVRTGDEQFF. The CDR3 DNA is TGTGCCAGCAGCTTAGTGCGGACAGGGGATGAGCAGTTCTTC.